This T cell receptor delta chain originates from a study of gamma-delta chains in newborns, infants, children. The CDR3 sequence is 17 residues long. Per the germline V gene, CDR1 is GEAIGNYY and CDR2 is EKD. Trimming at V came to 0 bases and at J to 1 base, leaving 2 bases not matched to a gene. TCRdb re-identified clones in the reads via CATT. The data show around 8,000 delta-chain clones, over 1.5% seen once. In its sample, this clone is large (0.1 to 1%). Additional DNA sequences in this sample encode the identical CDR3. The chain couples TRDV2 to TRDJ3, with TRDD3 matching 7 bases. This receptor was identified in a child who was a newborn, infant or young child, either healthy, febrile or measles-vaccinated (not recorded which). The sequencing input was blood. Written as DNA, the CDR3 is TGTGCCTGTGACACCGTTGGGGGATCCTGGGACACCCGACAGATGTTTTTC. The encoded protein is CACDTVGGSWDTRQMFF.